This entry lists 6 T cell receptor beta chains sequenced from one sample in a study of beta chain features in type 1 diabetes. The investigators reverse transcribed all of the isolated RNA, so they sequenced expressed TCRB transcripts. TCRdb keeps only in-frame clones here, not all; method: immunoSEQ multiplex PCR. In the table there are about 900,000 clones, roughly a sixth of which are singletons. Input material: naive CD4+ T cells from blood. These receptors all stem from a woman aged 18-29 years in good health.

CDR3 DNA sequence: TGTGCCAGCAGTTACTCGAGTAGCGGGAGTTCTTACGAGCAGTACTTC. It encodes CASSYSSSGSSYEQYF. The chain is built from TRBV6-6 and TRBJ2-7, with 9 nucleotides matching TRBD2. The J segment lost 4 bases and the V segment lost 0 bases, leaving 7 bases of the junction unmatched. The CDR3 contains 16 residues. Germline V lookup: CDR1 MNHNY, CDR2 SVGAGI (reference sequence).

This rearrangement joins TRBV7-2 to TRBJ2-6, with D unresolved. The CDR3 extends over 16 amino acids. Trimming left V 2 bases short and J 2 bases short, with 10 bases between. Germline V gene lookup returns CDR1 SGHTA and CDR2 FQGNSA. In DNA form, the CDR3 reads TGTGCCAGCAGCTTAAACTTGTTGGCTGGGGCCAACGTCCTGACTTTC. Translation: CASSLNLLAGANVLTF. Using reference TRBV7-2 and TRBJ2-6 for the parts outside the CDR3, the full variable domain is GAGVSQSPSNKVTEKGKDVELRCDPISGHTALYWYRQSLGQGLEFLIYFQGNSAPDKSGLPSDRFSAERTGGSVSTLTIQRTQQEDSAVYLCASSLNLLAGANVLTFGAGSRLTVL.

This clone was seen a handful of times. Here the CDR3 DNA reads TGTGCCATCAGTACAGGAGTATGGGACGAGCAGTACTTC. Translation gives CAISTGVWDEQYF. The genes are TRBV10-3 and TRBJ2-7; tentatively, D is TRBD1 (5 bases). The V gene lost 5 bases and the J gene lost 5 bases, with 13 bases spanning the gap. This CDR3 has 13 amino acids. CDR1 and CDR2 (germline): ENHRY, SYGVKD.

This chain links TRBV7-9 with TRBJ1-2; weak D call: TRBD1 (5 bases). The CDR3 length is 12 residues. Germline CDR1 reads SEHNR; CDR2 reads FQNEAQ (reference sequence). V dropped 5 bases and J dropped 6 bases, with 10 bases sitting between them. This CDR3 reads CASSLGTHGYTF. The DNA for the CDR3 is TGTGCCAGCAGCCTGGGGACTCATGGCTACACCTTC.

The rearrangement joins TRBV5-1 to TRBJ2-1; 10 bases align to TRBD2. CDR3 size: 14 residues. Germline CDR1 reads SGHRS; CDR2 reads YFSETQ. Germline trimming cut 3 bases from V and 7 bases from J; bases unmatched to any gene: 4. The CDR3 sequence: CASSSLTSGNEQFF. In nucleotides, the CDR3 is TGCGCCAGCAGCTCCCTGACTAGCGGGAATGAGCAGTTCTTC.

This clone turned up a few times. This rearrangement joins TRBV7-2 to TRBJ1-4; D gene uncertain. V shed 3 bases and J shed 4 bases, with 9 bases lying between them. CDR3 length equals 14 residues. The germline V gene has CDR1 SGHTA and CDR2 FQGNSA. CDR3 DNA: TGTGCCAGCAGCTTCCCGCAGTATAATGAAAAACTGTTTTTT. Translated: CASSFPQYNEKLFF.